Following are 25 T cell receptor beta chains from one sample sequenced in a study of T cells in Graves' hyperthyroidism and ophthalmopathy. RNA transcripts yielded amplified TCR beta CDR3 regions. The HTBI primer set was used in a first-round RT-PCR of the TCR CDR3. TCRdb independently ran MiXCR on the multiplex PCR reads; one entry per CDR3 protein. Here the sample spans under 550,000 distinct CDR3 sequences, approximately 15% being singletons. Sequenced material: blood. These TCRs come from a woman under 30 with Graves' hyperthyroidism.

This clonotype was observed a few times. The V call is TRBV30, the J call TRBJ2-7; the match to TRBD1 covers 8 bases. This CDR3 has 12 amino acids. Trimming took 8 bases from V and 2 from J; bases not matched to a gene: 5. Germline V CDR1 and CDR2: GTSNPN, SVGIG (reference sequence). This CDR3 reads CAIQDRAYEQYF. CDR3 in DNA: TGTGCCATCCAGGACAGGGCCTACGAGCAGTACTTC.

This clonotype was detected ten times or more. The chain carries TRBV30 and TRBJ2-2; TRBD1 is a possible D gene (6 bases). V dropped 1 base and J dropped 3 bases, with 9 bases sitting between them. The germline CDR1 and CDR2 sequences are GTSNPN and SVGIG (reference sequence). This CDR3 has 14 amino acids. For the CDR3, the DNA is TGTGCCTGGAGTGCCAGGACAGACACCGGGGAGCTGTTTTTT. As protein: CAWSARTDTGELFF.

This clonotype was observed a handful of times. The CDR3 region has the DNA TGTGCCACCAGCAGAGATATGGCTAACACTGAAGCTTTCTTT. This gives the protein CATSRDMANTEAFF. This rearrangement joins TRBV15 to TRBJ1-1, with D unresolved. There are 14 residues in the CDR3. V lost 0 bases, J lost 2 bases, and 7 bases lay in between. Germline assignment: CDR1 LNHNV and CDR2 YYDKDF (reference sequence).

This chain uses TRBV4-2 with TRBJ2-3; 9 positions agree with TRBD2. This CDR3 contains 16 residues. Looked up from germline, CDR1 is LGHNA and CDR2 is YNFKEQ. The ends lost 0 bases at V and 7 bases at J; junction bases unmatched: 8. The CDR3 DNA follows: TGTGCCAGCAGCCAAGATAGGGCGGGAGGGTCGTATACGCAGTATTTT. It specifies CASSQDRAGGSYTQYF.

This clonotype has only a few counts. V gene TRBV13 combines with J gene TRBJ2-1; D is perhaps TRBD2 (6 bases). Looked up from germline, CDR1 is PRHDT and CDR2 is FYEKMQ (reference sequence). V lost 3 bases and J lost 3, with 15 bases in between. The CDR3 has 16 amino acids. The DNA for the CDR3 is TGTGCCAGCAGCTTCTCCCCCGGGAGAAGCTACAATGAGCAGTTCTTC. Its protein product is CASSFSPGRSYNEQFF.

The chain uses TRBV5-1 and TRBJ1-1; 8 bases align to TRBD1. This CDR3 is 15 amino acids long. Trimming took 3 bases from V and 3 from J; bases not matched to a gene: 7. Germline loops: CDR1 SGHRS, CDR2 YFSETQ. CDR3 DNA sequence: TGCGCCAGCAGCTCTCTCCCGACAGGGGACACTGAAGCTTTCTTT. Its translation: CASSSLPTGDTEAFF.

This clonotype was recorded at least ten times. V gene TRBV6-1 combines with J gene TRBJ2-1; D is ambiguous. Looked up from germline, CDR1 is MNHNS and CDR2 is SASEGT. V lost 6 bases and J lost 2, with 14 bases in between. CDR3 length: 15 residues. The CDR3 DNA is TGTGCCAGCAGCCCAATTCAAAGCCCCTACAATGAGCAGTTCTTC. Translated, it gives CASSPIQSPYNEQFF.

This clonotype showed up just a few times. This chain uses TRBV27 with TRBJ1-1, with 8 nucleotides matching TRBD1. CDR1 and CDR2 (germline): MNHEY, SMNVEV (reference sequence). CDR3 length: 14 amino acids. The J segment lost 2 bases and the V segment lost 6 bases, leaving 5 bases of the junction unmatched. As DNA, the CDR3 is TGTGCCAGCAGGAAACCAGGGGGCAACACTGAAGCTTTCTTT. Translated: CASRKPGGNTEAFF.

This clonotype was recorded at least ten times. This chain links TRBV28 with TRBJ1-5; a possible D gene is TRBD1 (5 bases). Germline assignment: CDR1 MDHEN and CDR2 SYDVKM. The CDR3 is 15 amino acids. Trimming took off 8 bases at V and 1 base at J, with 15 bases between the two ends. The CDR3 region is CASGEAGISNQPQHF. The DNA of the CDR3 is TGTGCCAGCGGGGAGGCAGGGATCAGCAATCAGCCCCAGCATTTT.

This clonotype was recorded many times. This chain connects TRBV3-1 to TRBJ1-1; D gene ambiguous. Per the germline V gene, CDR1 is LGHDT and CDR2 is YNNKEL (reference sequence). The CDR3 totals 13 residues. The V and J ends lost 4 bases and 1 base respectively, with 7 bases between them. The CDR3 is CASSPKRNTEAFF. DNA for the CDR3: TGTGCCAGCAGCCCAAAACGGAACACTGAAGCTTTCTTT.

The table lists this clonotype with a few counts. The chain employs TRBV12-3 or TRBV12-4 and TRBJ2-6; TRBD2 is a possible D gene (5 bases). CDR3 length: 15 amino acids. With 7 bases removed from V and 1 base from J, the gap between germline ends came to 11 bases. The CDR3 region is CASKAVISGANVLTF. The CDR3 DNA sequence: TGTGCCAGCAAAGCGGTCATATCTGGGGCCAACGTCCTGACTTTC.

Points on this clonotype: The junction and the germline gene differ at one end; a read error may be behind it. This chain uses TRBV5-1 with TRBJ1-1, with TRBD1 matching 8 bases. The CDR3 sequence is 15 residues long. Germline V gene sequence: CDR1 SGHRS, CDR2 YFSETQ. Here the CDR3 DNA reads TGTGCCAGCAGCTTGTCACAGGGGGTCAACACTGAAGCTTTCTTT. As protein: CASSLSQGVNTEAFF.

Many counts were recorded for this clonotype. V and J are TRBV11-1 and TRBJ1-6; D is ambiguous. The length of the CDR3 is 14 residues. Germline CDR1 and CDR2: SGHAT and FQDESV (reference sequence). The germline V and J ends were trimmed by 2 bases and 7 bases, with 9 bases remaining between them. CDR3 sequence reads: CASSLNTVNSPLHF. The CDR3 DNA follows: TGTGCCAGCAGCTTAAACACAGTCAATTCACCCCTCCACTTT. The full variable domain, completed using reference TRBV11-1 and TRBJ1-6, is EAEVAQSPRYKITEKSQAVAFWCDPISGHATLYWYRQILGQGPELLVQFQDESVVDDSQLPKDRFSAERLKGVDSTLKIQPAELGDSAMYLCASSLNTVNSPLHFGNGTRLTVT.

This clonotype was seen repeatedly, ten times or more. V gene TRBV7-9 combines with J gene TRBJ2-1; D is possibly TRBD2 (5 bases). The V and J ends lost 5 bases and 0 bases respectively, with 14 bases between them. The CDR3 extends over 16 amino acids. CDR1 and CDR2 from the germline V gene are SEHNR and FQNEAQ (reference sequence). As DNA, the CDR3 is TGTGCCAGCAGCGACCGGACTGGGAGCTCCTACAATGAGCAGTTCTTC. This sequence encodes CASSDRTGSSYNEQFF.

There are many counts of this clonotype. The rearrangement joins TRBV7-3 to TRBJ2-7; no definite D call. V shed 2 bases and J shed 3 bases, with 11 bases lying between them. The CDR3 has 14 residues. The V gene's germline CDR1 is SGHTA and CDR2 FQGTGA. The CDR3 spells CASSLGVSFYEQYF. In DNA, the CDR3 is TGTGCCAGCAGCTTAGGTGTCAGCTTCTACGAGCAGTACTTC.

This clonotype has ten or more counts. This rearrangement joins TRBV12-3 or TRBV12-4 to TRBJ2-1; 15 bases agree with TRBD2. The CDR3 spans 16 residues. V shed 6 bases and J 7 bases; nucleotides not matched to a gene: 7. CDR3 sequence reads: CASRGTSGRTGNEQFF. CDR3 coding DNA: TGTGCCAGCAGGGGGACTAGCGGGAGGACGGGTAATGAGCAGTTCTTC.

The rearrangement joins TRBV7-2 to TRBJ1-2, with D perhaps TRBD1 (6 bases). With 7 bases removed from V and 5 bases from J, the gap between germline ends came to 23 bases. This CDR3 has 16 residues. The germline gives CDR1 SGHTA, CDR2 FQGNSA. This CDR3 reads CASTPRAGHTTYGYTF. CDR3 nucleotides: TGTGCCAGCACCCCCAGGGCGGGACATACTACTTATGGCTACACCTTC. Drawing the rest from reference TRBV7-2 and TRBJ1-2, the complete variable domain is GAGVSQSPSNKVTEKGKDVELRCDPISGHTALYWYRQSLGQGLEFLIYFQGNSAPDKSGLPSDRFSAERTGGSVSTLTIQRTQQEDSAVYLCASTPRAGHTTYGYTFGSGTRLTVV.

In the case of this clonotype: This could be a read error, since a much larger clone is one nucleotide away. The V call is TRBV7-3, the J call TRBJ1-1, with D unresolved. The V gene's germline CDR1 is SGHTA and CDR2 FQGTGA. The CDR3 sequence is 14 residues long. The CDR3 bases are TGTGCCGGCAGCTTTGTTCTGCCGAACACTGAAGCTTTCTTT. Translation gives CAGSFVLPNTEAFF.

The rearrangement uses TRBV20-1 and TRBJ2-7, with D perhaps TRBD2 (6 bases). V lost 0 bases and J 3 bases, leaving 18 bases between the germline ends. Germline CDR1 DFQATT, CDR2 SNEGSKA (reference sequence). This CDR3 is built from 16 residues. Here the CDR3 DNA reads TGCAGTGCTAGAGACCCCACGATCTCCGGGAGCTACGAGCAGTACTTC. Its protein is CSARDPTISGSYEQYF.

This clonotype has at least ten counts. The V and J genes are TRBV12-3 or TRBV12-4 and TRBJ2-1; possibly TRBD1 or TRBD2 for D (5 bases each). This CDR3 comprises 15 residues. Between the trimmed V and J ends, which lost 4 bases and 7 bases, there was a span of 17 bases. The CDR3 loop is CASSSQGRGGNEQFF. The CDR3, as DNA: TGTGCCAGCAGTTCGCAGGGTAGAGGCGGGAATGAGCAGTTCTTC.

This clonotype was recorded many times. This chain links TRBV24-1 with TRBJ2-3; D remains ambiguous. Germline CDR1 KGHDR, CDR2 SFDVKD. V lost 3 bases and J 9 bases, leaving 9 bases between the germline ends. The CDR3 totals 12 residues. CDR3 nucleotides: TGTGCCACCAGTGATCCGCTGGGAACGCAGTATTTT. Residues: CATSDPLGTQYF.

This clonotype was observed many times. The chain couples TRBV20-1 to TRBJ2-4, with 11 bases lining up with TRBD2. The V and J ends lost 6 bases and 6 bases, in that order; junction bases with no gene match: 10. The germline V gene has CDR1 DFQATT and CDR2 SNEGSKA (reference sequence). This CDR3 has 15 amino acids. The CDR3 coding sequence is TGCAGTGCATCGGGCGGTAGCGGGAGGGCAAACATTCAGTACTTC. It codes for CSASGGSGRANIQYF.

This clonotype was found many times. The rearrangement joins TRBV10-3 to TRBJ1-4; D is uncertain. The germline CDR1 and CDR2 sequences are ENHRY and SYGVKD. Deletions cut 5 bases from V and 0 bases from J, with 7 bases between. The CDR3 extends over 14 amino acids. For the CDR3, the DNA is TGTGCCATCAGTCGGACGGCAACTAATGAAAAACTGTTTTTT. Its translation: CAISRTATNEKLFF.

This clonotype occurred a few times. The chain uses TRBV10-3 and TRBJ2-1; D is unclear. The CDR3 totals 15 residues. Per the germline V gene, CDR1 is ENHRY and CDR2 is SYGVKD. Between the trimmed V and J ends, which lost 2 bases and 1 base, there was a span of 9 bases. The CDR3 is CAISEGMRSYNEQFF. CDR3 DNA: TGTGCCATCAGTGAGGGAATGCGGTCCTACAATGAGCAGTTCTTC.

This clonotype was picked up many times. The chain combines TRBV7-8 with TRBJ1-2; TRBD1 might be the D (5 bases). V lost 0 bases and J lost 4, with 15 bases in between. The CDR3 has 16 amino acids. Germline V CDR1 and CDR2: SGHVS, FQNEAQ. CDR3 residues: CASSLARAGLFYGYTF. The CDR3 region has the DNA TGTGCCAGCAGCTTAGCGCGGGCAGGGCTCTTCTATGGCTACACCTTC.